The clone carrying this TCR beta chain was seen a few times. Antigen specificity is unknown. The record originates from a study of post-analysis software for immune sequencing data. About the research overall: Relapsing-remitting, secondary progressive and progressive-relapsing multiple sclerosis were all included among the disease courses.

Sequencing libraries made from TCR beta cDNA carried unique molecular identifiers. TCRdb re-called the PCR reads through MiXCR, storing one row per CDR3 protein. The sample has roughly 540,000 distinct CDR3 sequences, under 40% seen once. Study-wide results and limits: Pronounced co-clustering by F measure was evident among identically batched samples. In patients, about 5 TRBV segments were more frequent than in controls, with TRBV5-6, TRBV5-1 and TRBV20-1 among them.

V was pared by 4 bases and J by 10 bases, with 8 bases of the junction left unmatched. CDR3 size: 13 residues. The rearrangement joins TRBV12-3 or TRBV12-4 to TRBJ2-7; 9 positions agree with TRBD1. The sequence derives from a girl younger than 18 with multiple sclerosis. The sample comprised blood. CDR3 in DNA: TGTGCCAGCAGTTCGGGGGGACAGGGCAAACAGTACTTC. Encoded protein: CASSSGGQGKQYF.